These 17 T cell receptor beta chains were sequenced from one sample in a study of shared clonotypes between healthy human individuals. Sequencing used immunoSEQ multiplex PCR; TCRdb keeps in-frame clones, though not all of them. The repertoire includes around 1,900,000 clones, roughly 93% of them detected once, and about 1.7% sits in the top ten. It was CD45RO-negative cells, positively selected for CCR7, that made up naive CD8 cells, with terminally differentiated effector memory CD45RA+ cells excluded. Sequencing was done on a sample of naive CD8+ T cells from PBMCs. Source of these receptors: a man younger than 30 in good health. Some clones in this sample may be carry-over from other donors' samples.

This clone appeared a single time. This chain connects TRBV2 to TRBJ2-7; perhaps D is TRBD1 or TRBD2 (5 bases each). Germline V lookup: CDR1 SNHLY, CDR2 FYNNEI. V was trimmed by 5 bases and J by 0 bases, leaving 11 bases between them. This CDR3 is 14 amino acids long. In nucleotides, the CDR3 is TGTGCCAGCAGTTCCGGGGCCGCCTCCTACGAGCAGTACTTC. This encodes CASSSGAASYEQYF.

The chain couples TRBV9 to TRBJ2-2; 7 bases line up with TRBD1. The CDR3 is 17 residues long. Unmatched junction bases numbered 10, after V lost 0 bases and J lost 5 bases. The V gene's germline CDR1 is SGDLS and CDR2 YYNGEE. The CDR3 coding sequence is TGTGCCAGCAGCGTAGCCTTGACAGGGTGGGTGACCGGGGAGCTGTTTTTT. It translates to CASSVALTGWVTGELFF.

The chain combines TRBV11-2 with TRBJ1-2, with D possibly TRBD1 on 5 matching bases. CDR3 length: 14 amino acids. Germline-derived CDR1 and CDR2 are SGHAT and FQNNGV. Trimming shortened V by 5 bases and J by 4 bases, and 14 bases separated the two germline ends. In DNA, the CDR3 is TGTGCCAGCAGCCCGCGGGACGGCGGCTATGGCTACACCTTC. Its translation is CASSPRDGGYGYTF.

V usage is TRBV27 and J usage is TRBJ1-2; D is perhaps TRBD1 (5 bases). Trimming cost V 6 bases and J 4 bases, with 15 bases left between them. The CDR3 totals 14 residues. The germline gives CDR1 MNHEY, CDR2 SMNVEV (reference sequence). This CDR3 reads CASSRGERAYGYTF. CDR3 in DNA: TGTGCCAGCAGCCGGGGGGAGAGGGCCTATGGCTACACCTTC.

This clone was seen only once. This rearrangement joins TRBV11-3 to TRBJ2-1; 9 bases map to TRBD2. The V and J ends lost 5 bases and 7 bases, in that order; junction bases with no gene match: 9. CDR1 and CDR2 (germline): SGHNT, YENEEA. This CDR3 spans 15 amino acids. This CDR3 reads CASSVTSGRGNEQFF. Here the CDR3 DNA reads TGTGCCAGCAGCGTCACTAGCGGGCGGGGGAATGAGCAGTTCTTC.

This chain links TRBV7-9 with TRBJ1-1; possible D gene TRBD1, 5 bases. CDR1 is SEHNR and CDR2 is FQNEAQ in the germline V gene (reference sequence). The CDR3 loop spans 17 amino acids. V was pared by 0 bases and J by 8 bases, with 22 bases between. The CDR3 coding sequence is TGTGCCAGCAGCTTAGCCCCCCCGTTTGTAAGGGGCGGGGAAGCTTTCTTT. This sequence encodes CASSLAPPFVRGGEAFF.

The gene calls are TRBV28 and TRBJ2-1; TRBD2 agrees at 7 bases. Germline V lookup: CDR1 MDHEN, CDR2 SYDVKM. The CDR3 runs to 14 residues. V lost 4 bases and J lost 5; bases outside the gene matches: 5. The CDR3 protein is CASSWTRGDNEQFF. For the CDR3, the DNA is TGTGCCAGCAGTTGGACTAGAGGTGACAATGAGCAGTTCTTC.

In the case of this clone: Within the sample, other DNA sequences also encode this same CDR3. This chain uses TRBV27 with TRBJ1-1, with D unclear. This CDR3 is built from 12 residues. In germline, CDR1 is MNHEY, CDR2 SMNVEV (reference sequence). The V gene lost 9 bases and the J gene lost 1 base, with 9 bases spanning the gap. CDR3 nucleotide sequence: TGTGCCAGTCGACGGGGGAACACTGAAGCTTTCTTT. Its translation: CASRRGNTEAFF.

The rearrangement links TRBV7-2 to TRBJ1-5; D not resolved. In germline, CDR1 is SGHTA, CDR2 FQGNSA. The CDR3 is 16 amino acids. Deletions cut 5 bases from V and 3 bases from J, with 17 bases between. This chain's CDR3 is CASSKGGGQINQPQHF. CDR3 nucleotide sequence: TGTGCCAGCAGCAAGGGCGGCGGGCAGATCAATCAGCCCCAGCATTTT.

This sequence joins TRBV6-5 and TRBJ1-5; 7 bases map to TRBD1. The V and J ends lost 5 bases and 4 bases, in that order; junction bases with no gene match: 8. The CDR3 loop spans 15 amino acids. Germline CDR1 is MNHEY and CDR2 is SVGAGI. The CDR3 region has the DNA TGTGCCAGCAGTCCTCTTCCAGGGGGGAATCAGCCCCAGCATTTT. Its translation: CASSPLPGGNQPQHF.

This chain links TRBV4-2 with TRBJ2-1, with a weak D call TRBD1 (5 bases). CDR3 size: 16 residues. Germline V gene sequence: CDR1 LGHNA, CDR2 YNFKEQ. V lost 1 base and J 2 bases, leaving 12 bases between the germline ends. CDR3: CASSQVPDTAYNEQFF. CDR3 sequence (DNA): TGTGCCAGCAGCCAAGTTCCGGACACGGCCTACAATGAGCAGTTCTTC.

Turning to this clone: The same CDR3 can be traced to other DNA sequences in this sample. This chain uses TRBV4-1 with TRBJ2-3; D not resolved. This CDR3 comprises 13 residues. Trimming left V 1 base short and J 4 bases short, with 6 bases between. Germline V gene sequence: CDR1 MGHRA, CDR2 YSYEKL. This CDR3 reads CASSQVSPDTQYF. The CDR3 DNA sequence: TGCGCCAGCAGCCAAGTGTCTCCAGATACGCAGTATTTT.

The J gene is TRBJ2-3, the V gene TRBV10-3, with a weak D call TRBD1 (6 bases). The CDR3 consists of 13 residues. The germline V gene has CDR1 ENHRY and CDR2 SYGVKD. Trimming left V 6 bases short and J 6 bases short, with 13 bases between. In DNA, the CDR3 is TGTGCCATCAGCGGACAGATAGGGGATACGCAGTATTTT. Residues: CAISGQIGDTQYF.

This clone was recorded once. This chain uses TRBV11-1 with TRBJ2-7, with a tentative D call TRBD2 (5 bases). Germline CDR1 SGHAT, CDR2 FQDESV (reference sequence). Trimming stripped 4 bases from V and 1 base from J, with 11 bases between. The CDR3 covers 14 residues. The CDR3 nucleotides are TGTGCCAGCAGCTGGGCGAGCGGTTCCTACGAGCAGTACTTC. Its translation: CASSWASGSYEQYF.

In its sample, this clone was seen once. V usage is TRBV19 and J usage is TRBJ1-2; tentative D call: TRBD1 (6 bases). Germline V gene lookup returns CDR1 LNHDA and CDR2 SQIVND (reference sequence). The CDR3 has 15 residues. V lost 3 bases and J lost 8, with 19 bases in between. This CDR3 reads CASSIYEGTRNGYTF. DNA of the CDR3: TGTGCCAGTAGTATTTACGAGGGGACACGGAACGGCTACACCTTC.

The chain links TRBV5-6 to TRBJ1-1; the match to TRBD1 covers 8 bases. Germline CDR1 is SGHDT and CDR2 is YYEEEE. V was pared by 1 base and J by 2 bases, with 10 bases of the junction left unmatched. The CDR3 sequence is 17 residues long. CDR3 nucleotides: TGTGCCAGCAGCTTGATTTACAGGGGGGTGGGAAACACTGAAGCTTTCTTT. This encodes CASSLIYRGVGNTEAFF. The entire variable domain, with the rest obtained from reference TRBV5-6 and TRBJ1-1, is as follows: DAGVTQSPTHLIKTRGQQVTLRCSPKSGHDTVSWYQQALGQGPQFIFQYYEEEERQRGNFPDRFSGHQFPNYSSELNVNALLLGDSALYLCASSLIYRGVGNTEAFFGQGTRLTVV.

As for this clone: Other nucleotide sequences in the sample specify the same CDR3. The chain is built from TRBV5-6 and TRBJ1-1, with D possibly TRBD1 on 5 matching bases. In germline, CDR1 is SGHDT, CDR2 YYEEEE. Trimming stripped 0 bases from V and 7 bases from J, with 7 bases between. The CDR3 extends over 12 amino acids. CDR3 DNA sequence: TGTGCCAGCAGCTTGGGGAGGGGTGAAGCTTTCTTT. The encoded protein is CASSLGRGEAFF.